This entry lists 14 T cell receptor beta chains sequenced from one sample in a study of Graves' ophthalmopathy and Graves' hyperthyroidism. From RNA, the CDR3 regions of TCR beta chains were amplified and sequenced. HTBI primers primed a first-round RT-PCR, and a second-round multiplex PCR followed. One entry per CDR3 protein results from TCRdb running MiXCR on the multiplex PCR reads. The sample shows 740,000 or so distinct CDR3 sequences, 40% of them seen only once. The sample comprised peripheral blood. The receptor source for this set is an adult man with Graves' ophthalmopathy.

The chain is built from TRBV5-4 and TRBJ2-7, with 9 bases aligning to TRBD1. The V gene end was trimmed by 4 bases and the J gene end by 2 bases; junction bases not matched to a gene: 10. This CDR3 has 16 amino acids. Germline V gene sequence: CDR1 SGHNT, CDR2 YYREEE (reference sequence). CDR3 nucleotides: TGTGCCAGCAGCGTAGGGGGGACAGGGCCTCCCTACGAGCAGTACTTC. Amino acids: CASSVGGTGPPYEQYF.

Turning to this clonotype: One base away lies a much larger clone, so this may be a sequencing read error. J is TRBJ2-7 and V is TRBV19, with TRBD1 as a possible D gene (5 bases). The germline gives CDR1 LNHDA, CDR2 SQIVND (reference sequence). V was pared by 7 bases and J by 3 bases, with 16 bases between. The CDR3 length is 14 residues. The CDR3 DNA sequence: TGTGCCAGTACTATCTCAGGGAAGGTCTACGAGCAGTACTTC. Its protein is CASTISGKVYEQYF.

Only one count was recorded for this clonotype. This chain connects TRBV29-1 to TRBJ1-1; TRBD1 agrees at 10 bases. Losses at the gene ends were 4 bases for V and 4 bases for J; bases not matched to a gene: 15. There are 17 residues in the CDR3. Germline CDR1 reads SQVTM; CDR2 reads ANQGSEA. The CDR3 nucleotides read TGCAGCGTTGGTGTATCCGGGACAGGGGTTAAAGGCACTGAAGCTTTCTTT. Protein product: CSVGVSGTGVKGTEAFF.

The chain has TRBV10-3 and TRBJ2-7; 8 nucleotides match TRBD1. V shed 4 bases, J shed 7 bases, and the junction held 12 bases outside the gene matches. This CDR3 comprises 15 residues. Germline V gene sequence: CDR1 ENHRY, CDR2 SYGVKD. Written as DNA, the CDR3 is TGTGCCATCAGTGGGCGGACAGGGATTTCTCGAGAGCAGTACTTC. This sequence encodes CAISGRTGISREQYF.

CDR3 DNA: TGCAGCGTTGAATGGGAGGGCTACACCTTC. Protein sequence: CSVEWEGYTF. V and J are TRBV29-1 and TRBJ1-2; no clear D. The CDR3 runs 10 residues. V was trimmed by 2 bases and J by 8 bases, leaving 6 bases between them. Germline V lookup: CDR1 SQVTM, CDR2 ANQGSEA.

Ten or more counts support this clonotype. The chain joins TRBV7-9 to TRBJ2-7; 7 positions match TRBD2. The CDR3 covers 14 residues. Unmatched junction bases numbered 5, after V lost 1 base and J lost 5 bases. Germline CDR1 reads SEHNR; CDR2 reads FQNEAQ (reference sequence). The CDR3 loop is CASSLDGRTDEQYF. DNA of the CDR3: TGTGCCAGCAGCTTAGACGGGAGGACTGACGAGCAGTACTTC.

This clonotype was seen a handful of times. The chain has TRBV2 and TRBJ2-3; maybe TRBD1 (5 bases). Trimming shortened V by 5 bases and J by 6 bases, and 12 bases separated the two germline ends. The germline CDR1 and CDR2 sequences are SNHLY and FYNNEI. CDR3 length: 13 amino acids. CDR3 nucleotide sequence: TGTGCCAGCAGTTTGGGGCGCTCGGATACGCAGTATTTT. As protein: CASSLGRSDTQYF.

The V and J genes are TRBV25-1 and TRBJ2-2, with D possibly being TRBD2 (5 bases). Germline V CDR1 and CDR2: MGHDK, SYGVNS. V lost 2 bases and J 0 bases, leaving 7 bases between the germline ends. CDR3 length equals 15 residues. CDR3 protein: CASSEIATNTGELFF. The CDR3 DNA follows: TGTGCCAGCAGTGAAATAGCGACGAACACCGGGGAGCTGTTTTTT.

The table lists this clonotype with many counts. The V gene is TRBV7-2, the J gene TRBJ2-7; TRBD1 matches 8 bases. The length of the CDR3 is 15 residues. V was pared by 1 base and J by 4 bases, with 6 bases of the junction left unmatched. Germline CDR1 is SGHTA and CDR2 is FQGNSA. The CDR3, as DNA: TGTGCCAGCAGCTTAGGATGGGACAGGCTATACGAGCAGTACTTC. As protein: CASSLGWDRLYEQYF.

The rearrangement links TRBV5-6 to TRBJ2-5; 8 nucleotides line up with TRBD1. V lost 0 bases and J lost 6; bases outside the gene matches: 10. Germline V gives CDR1 SGHDT, CDR2 YYEEEE. The CDR3 extends over 16 amino acids. Written as DNA, the CDR3 is TGTGCCAGCAGCTTGGCCCCGGACAGGGATTCAAAGACCCAGTACTTC. Translating it yields CASSLAPDRDSKTQYF. Full variable domain (rest looked up from reference TRBV5-6 and TRBJ2-5): DAGVTQSPTHLIKTRGQQVTLRCSPKSGHDTVSWYQQALGQGPQFIFQYYEEEERQRGNFPDRFSGHQFPNYSSELNVNALLLGDSALYLCASSLAPDRDSKTQYFGPGTRLLVL.

The chain carries TRBV7-9 and TRBJ1-4, with 9 nucleotides matching TRBD1. Germline trimming cut 6 bases from V and 5 bases from J; bases unmatched to any gene: 10. The length of the CDR3 is 16 residues. Germline-derived CDR1 and CDR2 are SEHNR and FQNEAQ (reference sequence). The CDR3: CASSSRGGTGNEKLFF. CDR3 nucleotide sequence: TGTGCCAGCAGTTCCCGTGGGGGGACAGGGAATGAAAAACTGTTTTTT. Drawing the rest from reference TRBV7-9 and TRBJ1-4, the complete variable domain is DTGVSQNPRHKITKRGQNVTFRCDPISEHNRLYWYRQTLGQGPEFLTYFQNEAQLEKSRLLSDRFSAERPKGSFSTLEIQRTEQGDSAMYLCASSSRGGTGNEKLFFGSGTQLSVL.

This clonotype was seen repeatedly, ten times or more. This chain uses TRBV7-8 with TRBJ2-5; D possibly matches TRBD1 or TRBD2 (5 bases each). Deletions cut 5 bases from V and 5 bases from J, with 21 bases between. The germline gives CDR1 SGHVS, CDR2 FQNEAQ. The length of the CDR3 is 16 residues. CDR3 protein: CASSLKRDGFRETQYF. The CDR3 DNA follows: TGTGCCAGCAGCCTGAAACGGGACGGTTTTAGGGAGACCCAGTACTTC.

This clonotype was seen a few times. The chain links TRBV30 to TRBJ2-5; D is possibly TRBD2 (6 bases). V lost 0 bases and J lost 5, with 7 bases in between. Germline lookup yields CDR1 GTSNPN and CDR2 SVGIG (reference sequence). This CDR3 region has 12 residues. The CDR3 nucleotides read TGTGCCTGGAGTGTACGGGGGGAGACCCAGTACTTC. Its translation: CAWSVRGETQYF.

This clonotype was counted many times. The rearrangement links TRBV29-1 to TRBJ2-7; D not resolved. Deletions cut 0 bases from V and 3 bases from J, with 3 bases between. Germline V lookup: CDR1 SQVTM, CDR2 ANQGSEA. This CDR3 region has 11 residues. The CDR3 loop reads CSVEDFYEQYF. The CDR3 region has the DNA TGCAGCGTTGAAGATTTCTACGAGCAGTACTTC.